These 10 T cell receptor beta chains came from one sample sequenced in a study of blood T cell repertoires in COVID-19. The method was immunoSEQ multiplex PCR; TCRdb's version includes in-frame clones alone and lacks a portion of them. The sample comprises about 300,000 clones, 75% to 95% of which are singletons, and 1.1% rests with the top ten. Specimen: PBMCs or T cells enriched from blood (not recorded which). The receptors come from a woman in her 30s who had recovered from COVID-19.

CDR3: CASSVAGGTENEQFF. DNA of the CDR3: TGTGCCAGCAGCGTAGCAGGCGGGACCGAGAATGAGCAGTTCTTC. The V gene is TRBV9, the J gene TRBJ2-1; D perhaps matches TRBD2 (6 bases). Trimming pared 0 bases from V and 7 bases from J, leaving 14 bases between. The CDR3 has 15 amino acids. CDR1 is SGDLS and CDR2 is YYNGEE in the germline V gene.

This sequence joins TRBV2 and TRBJ2-5, with 10 bases fitting TRBD2. The CDR3 is made up of 14 amino acids. Unmatched junction bases numbered 9, after V lost 11 bases and J lost 3 bases. CDR1 SNHLY and CDR2 FYNNEI come from the germline V gene. The CDR3 spells CADLDLAGEETQYF. CDR3 nucleotide sequence: TGTGCCGACTTAGACCTAGCGGGAGAAGAGACCCAGTACTTC.

The chain carries TRBV28 and TRBJ1-5; D gene unclear. V gave up 3 bases and J gave up 4 bases, with 7 bases separating them. The CDR3 is 13 amino acids. Germline CDR1 reads MDHEN; CDR2 reads SYDVKM. The CDR3 sequence is CASSFPLNQPQHF. The CDR3 DNA is TGTGCCAGCAGTTTCCCCCTTAATCAGCCCCAGCATTTT.

This chain joins TRBV21-1 and TRBJ2-1; TRBD2, the table's D call, was not compared with the DNA. TRBV21-1 is deemed a pseudogene. This CDR3 comprises 19 residues. Here the CDR3 reads CASSKPGKEGGGTYNEQFF. In DNA form, the CDR3 reads TGTGCCAGCAGCAAACCTGGGAAGGAAGGCGGGGGAACCTACAATGAGCAGTTCTTC.

A few counts support this clone. This rearrangement joins TRBV27 to TRBJ1-1; maybe TRBD1 (5 bases). Trimming removed 1 base at V and 2 bases at J, with 11 bases between. The CDR3 loop spans 15 amino acids. Per germline, CDR1 MNHEY and CDR2 SMNVEV (reference sequence). The CDR3 here is CASSLYPGPNTEAFF. CDR3 DNA sequence: TGTGCCAGCAGTTTATACCCAGGGCCTAACACTGAAGCTTTCTTT.

The rearrangement joins TRBV20-1 to TRBJ2-5, with 9 bases matching TRBD2. The V and J ends lost 3 bases and 3 bases, in that order; junction bases with no gene match: 17. CDR1 is DFQATT, CDR2 SNEGSKA, per germline (reference sequence). The CDR3 has 18 amino acids. In nucleotides, the CDR3 is TGCAGTGCTAGTGTTCTAACTAGCGGGCAAAATTGGGAAGAGACCCAGTACTTC. Protein product: CSASVLTSGQNWEETQYF.

The chain recombines TRBV9 with TRBJ2-3; TRBD1 matches at 8 bases. The CDR3 runs to 15 residues. V lost 3 bases and J lost 0; bases outside the gene matches: 3. From germline, CDR1 is SGDLS and CDR2 YYNGEE. Written as DNA, the CDR3 is TGTGCCAGCAGCGAGACAGGGGCTAGCACAGATACGCAGTATTTT. Translating gives CASSETGASTDTQYF.

This chain connects TRBV6-5 to TRBJ1-2; D is perhaps TRBD1 (6 bases). CDR3 length: 15 residues. The V gene's germline CDR1 is MNHEY and CDR2 SVGAGI. Deletions cut 6 bases from V and 4 bases from J, with 18 bases between. The CDR3 sequence is CASRTGYEWGYGYTF. CDR3 sequence (DNA): TGTGCCAGCAGGACAGGATATGAGTGGGGCTATGGCTACACCTTC.

The chain is built from TRBV18 and TRBJ2-1; TRBD1 agrees at 7 bases. Trimming removed 3 bases from V and 8 bases from J; junction bases left unmatched: 10. This CDR3 is 15 amino acids long. Germline V gives CDR1 KGHSH, CDR2 LQKENI. This CDR3 is CASSPRDRGLDEQFF. The CDR3 nucleotides read TGTGCCAGCTCACCTCGGGACAGAGGATTAGATGAGCAGTTCTTC.

The table lists this clone with a count of one. The rearrangement links TRBV6-6 to TRBJ1-3; TRBD1 is a possible D gene (6 bases). The CDR3 contains 15 residues. CDR1 and CDR2 (germline): MNHNY, SVGAGI (reference sequence). The germline V and J ends were trimmed by 4 bases and 4 bases, with 14 bases remaining between them. The CDR3 sequence is CASSSGELAGNTIYF. CDR3 nucleotide sequence: TGTGCCAGCAGTTCAGGGGAGTTAGCCGGAAACACCATATATTTT.